This is a list of T cell receptor beta chains from one sample in a study of neoadjuvant anti-PD-1 for oral cavity cancer. Generated by immunoSEQ multiplex PCR, the TCRdb table keeps only in-frame clones and is missing some. The sample lists around 65,000 clones; 86% were seen once. Sequences were derived from PBMCs, sampled after nivolumab (anti-PD-1) treatment. The receptor source for this set is a person between 40 and 85 years old with oral cavity squamous cell carcinoma. CDR3s include the opening cysteine and the closing phenylalanine or tryptophan. The D gene is left open where the match is weak. Rows give clone size only sometimes, using once, few, many, or a class for an expanded clone.

v_gene: TRBV10-1
abundance: -
j_gene: TRBJ2-6
d_gene: TRBD1
CDR3aa: CASSPGTGAGANVLTF

v_gene: TRBV29-1
abundance: -
j_gene: TRBJ1-1
d_gene: TRBD1
CDR3aa: CSVRGQLNTEAFF

v_gene: TRBV9
abundance: -
j_gene: TRBJ1-1
d_gene: -
CDR3aa: CASSVYEDTEAFF

v_gene: TRBV5-4
abundance: -
j_gene: TRBJ1-2
d_gene: -
CDR3aa: CASSPSEGYGYTF

v_gene: TRBV5-1
abundance: -
j_gene: TRBJ1-2
d_gene: -
CDR3aa: CASSPGTNYGYTF

v_gene: TRBV27
abundance: -
j_gene: TRBJ2-7
d_gene: TRBD2
CDR3aa: CATQLAGGVVYEQYF

v_gene: TRBV2
abundance: -
j_gene: TRBJ1-3
d_gene: -
CDR3aa: CASSEQNTIYF

v_gene: TRBV10-3
abundance: -
j_gene: TRBJ2-7
d_gene: -
CDR3aa: CATKNPREPPYEQYF

v_gene: TRBV13
abundance: -
j_gene: TRBJ1-1
d_gene: -
CDR3aa: CASSLGARVNTEAFF

v_gene: TRBV6-5
abundance: -
j_gene: TRBJ2-1
d_gene: -
CDR3aa: CASSYEGLSYNEQFF

v_gene: TRBV30
abundance: -
j_gene: TRBJ2-3
d_gene: TRBD1
CDR3aa: CAWSHRGPSTDTQYF

v_gene: TRBV4-2
abundance: -
j_gene: TRBJ1-3
d_gene: -
CDR3aa: CASSQFWPDNSGNTIYF

v_gene: TRBV5-5
abundance: -
j_gene: TRBJ2-5
d_gene: -
CDR3aa: CASSLGGGAAQETQYF

v_gene: TRBV9
abundance: -
j_gene: TRBJ2-5
d_gene: TRBD2
CDR3aa: CASSPRLAGGRQETQYF

v_gene: TRBV5-5
abundance: -
j_gene: TRBJ2-7
d_gene: -
CDR3aa: CASSPEDDRYWIYEQYF

v_gene: TRBV11-3
abundance: -
j_gene: TRBJ2-6
d_gene: -
CDR3aa: CASSRAGANVLTF

v_gene: TRBV25-1
abundance: -
j_gene: TRBJ2-7
d_gene: -
CDR3aa: CASSREEGSYEQYF

v_gene: TRBV6-6
abundance: once
j_gene: TRBJ1-5
d_gene: -
CDR3aa: CASSPRTNQPQHF

v_gene: TRBV18
abundance: -
j_gene: TRBJ1-4
d_gene: TRBD1
CDR3aa: CASSEGQFLPGEKLFF

v_gene: TRBV7-3
abundance: -
j_gene: TRBJ1-2
d_gene: -
CDR3aa: CASSLDERAGGYTF

v_gene: TRBV4-1
abundance: few
j_gene: TRBJ1-1
d_gene: -
CDR3aa: CASSQTGVMNTEAFF

v_gene: TRBV4-1
abundance: -
j_gene: TRBJ1-4
d_gene: -
CDR3aa: CASSQSPFRRGGDEKLFF

v_gene: TRBV23-1
abundance: once
j_gene: TRBJ1-1
d_gene: TRBD1
CDR3aa: CASSQGDRGFLGAFF

v_gene: TRBV29-1
abundance: -
j_gene: TRBJ2-7
d_gene: TRBD1
CDR3aa: CSVEDSAVAGGNYEQYF

v_gene: TRBV5-1
abundance: -
j_gene: TRBJ2-3
d_gene: TRBD2
CDR3aa: CASSQGLGRNTDTQYF

v_gene: TRBV6-1
abundance: -
j_gene: TRBJ1-2
d_gene: -
CDR3aa: CASSESGAGGYTF

v_gene: TRBV4-1
abundance: -
j_gene: TRBJ1-1
d_gene: -
CDR3aa: CASSQGFSRGWTEAFF

v_gene: TRBV6-5
abundance: -
j_gene: TRBJ1-5
d_gene: -
CDR3aa: CASTTGGLDQPQHF

v_gene: TRBV7-2
abundance: -
j_gene: TRBJ1-1
d_gene: -
CDR3aa: CASSRTYPNTEAFF

v_gene: TRBV5-1
abundance: -
j_gene: TRBJ2-5
d_gene: -
CDR3aa: CASSLQSEETQYF

v_gene: TRBV5-1
abundance: -
j_gene: TRBJ2-1
d_gene: TRBD1
CDR3aa: CASSLGDRGNEQFF

v_gene: TRBV30
abundance: -
j_gene: TRBJ1-5
d_gene: -
CDR3aa: CAWSVLGSNQPQHF

v_gene: TRBV15
abundance: -
j_gene: TRBJ2-7
d_gene: -
CDR3aa: CATSRGDYEQYF

v_gene: TRBV6-5
abundance: -
j_gene: TRBJ1-2
d_gene: -
CDR3aa: CASSYGPRMGYTF

v_gene: TRBV6-1
abundance: -
j_gene: TRBJ1-4
d_gene: -
CDR3aa: CASSEQGLREKLFF

v_gene: TRBV5-1
abundance: -
j_gene: TRBJ2-7
d_gene: -
CDR3aa: CASSLATFYEQYF

v_gene: TRBV7-9
abundance: -
j_gene: TRBJ1-4
d_gene: -
CDR3aa: CASSLEGRGEKLFF

v_gene: TRBV11-1
abundance: -
j_gene: TRBJ2-7
d_gene: TRBD1
CDR3aa: CASSLVGQGAREQYF

v_gene: TRBV10-3
abundance: once
j_gene: TRBJ2-1
d_gene: TRBD2
CDR3aa: CAISDPGTSGHNEQFF

v_gene: TRBV7-8
abundance: -
j_gene: TRBJ1-2
d_gene: TRBD1
CDR3aa: CASSTNRGRTYGYTF

v_gene: TRBV30
abundance: -
j_gene: TRBJ1-4
d_gene: -
CDR3aa: CAHPLEGTGEKLFF

v_gene: TRBV27
abundance: -
j_gene: TRBJ2-6
d_gene: TRBD1
CDR3aa: CASSFKGQGVSGANVLTF

v_gene: TRBV13
abundance: -
j_gene: TRBJ2-3
d_gene: -
CDR3aa: CASITRWASTDTQYF

v_gene: TRBV19
abundance: -
j_gene: TRBJ1-2
d_gene: -
CDR3aa: CASNLRQDDGYTF

v_gene: TRBV13
abundance: -
j_gene: TRBJ1-6
d_gene: TRBD1
CDR3aa: CASSTRTGTHSPLHF